Below are 10 T cell receptor beta chains sequenced from a single sample in a study of blood T cell repertoires in COVID-19. This table comes from immunoSEQ multiplex PCR, and its TCRdb copy is limited to in-frame clones, with some not included. The sample has about 160,000 clones; 80% to 90% are singletons. Source material: peripheral blood. These TCRs come from a man aged 65 to 79 with acute or convalescent COVID-19.

The genes are TRBV6-5 and TRBJ2-5; 11 bases are a match to TRBD1. The germline CDR1 and CDR2 sequences are MNHEY and SVGAGI. After removal of 10 bases from V and 5 bases from J, the junction contained 12 bases not matched to a gene. The CDR3 extends over 15 amino acids. CDR3 sequence (DNA): TGTGCCAACACGGGAGGACAGGGGGCCGGGGAGACCCAGTACTTC. Its translation is CANTGGQGAGETQYF.

This clone was seen a single time. This chain joins TRBV5-4 and TRBJ2-1; no reliable D call. There are 12 residues in the CDR3. The germline V and J ends were trimmed by 0 bases and 8 bases, with 6 bases remaining between them. The V gene's germline CDR1 is SGHNT and CDR2 YYREEE (reference sequence). Here the CDR3 reads CASSLDLYEQFF. In DNA, the CDR3 is TGTGCCAGCAGCTTGGACTTGTATGAGCAGTTCTTC.

The chain combines TRBV9 with TRBJ1-6; D is undetermined. CDR1 and CDR2 (germline): SGDLS, YYNGEE. The CDR3 runs 14 residues. V was cut by 0 bases and J by 13 bases, with 14 bases left in between. The CDR3 here is CASSVAESPAPLHF. The CDR3 DNA sequence: TGTGCCAGCAGCGTAGCCGAATCCCCAGCGCCCCTCCACTTT.

The chain's CDR3 is CASSPAGAGGKNEQFF. The DNA for the CDR3 is TGTGCCAGTAGTCCGGCCGGAGCGGGAGGAAAGAATGAGCAGTTCTTC. The rearrangement uses TRBV19 and TRBJ2-1, with 9 bases aligning to TRBD2. Trimming at V came to 5 bases and at J to 7 bases, leaving 12 bases not matched to a gene. From germline, CDR1 is LNHDA and CDR2 SQIVND (reference sequence). The length of the CDR3 is 16 residues. Variable domain in full (rest from reference TRBV19 and TRBJ2-1): DGGITQSPKYLFRKEGQNVTLSCEQNLNHDAMYWYRQDPGQGLRLIYYSQIVNDFQKGDIAEGYSVSREKKESFPLTVTSAQKNPTAFYLCASSPAGAGGKNEQFFGPGTRLTVL.

The rearrangement uses TRBV5-1 and TRBJ2-7; 7 nucleotides line up with TRBD2. Trimming took 4 bases from V and 0 from J; bases not matched to a gene: 4. CDR1 is SGHRS, CDR2 YFSETQ, per germline. This CDR3 has 14 amino acids. The CDR3 region is CASSPGTISYEQYF. CDR3 coding DNA: TGCGCCAGCAGCCCCGGGACTATCTCCTACGAGCAGTACTTC.

CDR3 residues: CASSLGLRDTGELFF. The DNA for the CDR3 is TGCGCCAGCAGCTTGGGACTACGAGACACCGGGGAGCTGTTTTTT. J is TRBJ2-2 and V is TRBV5-1; D is perhaps TRBD2 (5 bases). The CDR3 is 15 amino acids. Trimming left V 0 bases short and J 3 bases short, with 9 bases between. CDR1 SGHRS and CDR2 YFSETQ come from the germline V gene.

The rearrangement joins TRBV11-2 to TRBJ2-2, with 8 positions matching TRBD2. Unmatched junction bases numbered 14, after V lost 5 bases and J lost 6 bases. This CDR3 spans 17 amino acids. In germline, CDR1 is SGHAT, CDR2 FQNNGV. The CDR3 reads CASSHGLAPTRPGELFF. The CDR3 nucleotides read TGTGCCAGCAGCCACGGACTAGCTCCAACCCGACCCGGGGAGCTGTTTTTT.

The chain joins TRBV5-6 to TRBJ2-7, with a possible D match to TRBD1 (8 bases). The germline V and J ends were trimmed by 0 bases and 6 bases, with 22 bases remaining between them. Per germline, CDR1 SGHDT and CDR2 YYEEEE. CDR3 length equals 17 residues. CDR3 residues: CASSLDGQGRLAGEQYF. In DNA form, the CDR3 reads TGTGCCAGCAGCTTGGATGGACAGGGTCGACTAGCAGGCGAGCAGTACTTC.

The rearrangement links TRBV27 to TRBJ1-5; 8 bases are a match to TRBD1. Germline CDR1 reads MNHEY; CDR2 reads SMNVEV (reference sequence). The CDR3 is 16 amino acids. The V segment lost 5 bases and the J segment 3 bases; nucleotides outside the gene matches: 9. The DNA for the CDR3 is TGTGCCAGCAGTCCCACGGGACAGGTAGTCAATCAGCCCCAGCATTTT. Translating it yields CASSPTGQVVNQPQHF.

The chain couples TRBV7-3 to TRBJ2-3; TRBD1 is a possible D gene (5 bases). Germline CDR1 reads SGHTA; CDR2 reads FQGTGA. V was pared by 2 bases and J by 0 bases, with 12 bases between. The CDR3 is made up of 16 amino acids. The CDR3: CASSLSRAISTDTQYF. CDR3 bases: TGTGCCAGCAGCTTATCCAGGGCCATTAGCACAGATACGCAGTATTTT.